A single TCR beta chain is shown here with its context. V lost 5 bases and J 0 bases, leaving 11 bases between the germline ends. The CDR3 loop spans 14 amino acids. Germline V lookup: CDR1 ENHRY, CDR2 SYGVKD. Assay: immunoSEQ multiplex PCR; the TCRdb copy retains only in-frame clones and omits some. The sample holds hundreds of thousands of clones, over 80% seen once. Participant reports of clinical history set cohort assignment. This record comes from a study of blood T cell repertoires in COVID-19. The TCR comes from a woman aged 40 to 50 who had recovered from COVID-19. Sequencing was carried out using PBMCs or T cells enriched from blood (not recorded which). The chain carries TRBV10-3 and TRBJ2-7; D is uncertain. DNA for the CDR3: TGTGCCATCAGTTCTGTAAGGAGCTCCTACGAGCAGTACTTC. Translation: CAISSVRSSYEQYF.